Shown below are 30 T cell receptor beta chains from a single sample sequenced in a study of T cells in Graves' hyperthyroidism and ophthalmopathy. Amplified TCR beta CDR3 regions derived from RNA transcripts. TCR CDR3 underwent first-round RT-PCR with the HTBI primer set. TCRdb processed the multiplex PCR reads anew with MiXCR; each CDR3 protein has one entry. The sample gives 650,000 to 750,000 distinct CDR3 sequences, approximately 15% of which show up once; 9.5% to 13% is in the top ten. Sample: blood. The receptors come from a woman aged 18-30 years with Graves' hyperthyroidism.

This chain joins TRBV28 and TRBJ2-2; D may be TRBD2 (7 bases). CDR1 is MDHEN, CDR2 SYDVKM, per germline. V lost 5 bases to trimming and J lost 7 bases, with 17 bases between them. This CDR3 has 15 residues. This CDR3 reads CASSTKRGAVGELFF. The CDR3 DNA reads TGTGCCAGCAGTACCAAACGGGGGGCAGTCGGGGAGCTGTTTTTT.

Many counts were recorded for this clonotype. The rearrangement links TRBV2 to TRBJ2-2; 9 bases are shared with TRBD1. Germline assignment: CDR1 SNHLY and CDR2 FYNNEI. The CDR3 has 14 amino acids. Trimming removed 8 bases from V and 5 bases from J; junction bases left unmatched: 6. This CDR3 is CASRDRGRTGELFF. CDR3 DNA: TGTGCCAGCCGCGACAGGGGGAGAACCGGGGAGCTGTTTTTT.

This clonotype was seen repeatedly, ten times or more. The rearrangement uses TRBV20-1 and TRBJ2-3; 8 nucleotides align to TRBD2. Per germline, CDR1 DFQATT and CDR2 SNEGSKA (reference sequence). The CDR3 extends over 18 amino acids. J was trimmed by 2 bases and V by 1 base; bases with no gene match: 14. CDR3 nucleotide sequence: TGCAGTGCTAGAGGAGGGTATACTAGCGGCAGATTCACAGATACGCAGTATTTT. This codes for CSARGGYTSGRFTDTQYF.

There are many counts of this clonotype. The chain employs TRBV6-5 and TRBJ2-3; 7 bases align to TRBD1. Germline V lookup: CDR1 MNHEY, CDR2 SVGAGI. Trimming removed 0 bases from V and 6 bases from J; junction bases left unmatched: 9. CDR3 length equals 16 residues. CDR3 DNA: TGTGCCAGCAGTTACTCGCGACAGGGTGTGTTCGATACGCAGTATTTT. Translated, it gives CASSYSRQGVFDTQYF.

This clonotype was observed at least ten times. This chain uses TRBV11-1 with TRBJ2-1, with 7 bases lining up with TRBD2. The J segment lost 9 bases and the V segment lost 1 base, leaving 6 bases of the junction unmatched. The CDR3 sequence is 14 residues long. Germline CDR1 is SGHAT and CDR2 is FQDESV (reference sequence). The CDR3 nucleotides are TGTGCCAGCAGCTTAGGGACTAGTTTCGTTGAGCAGTTCTTC. This gives the protein CASSLGTSFVEQFF. The variable domain in full, with the rest retrieved from reference TRBV11-1 and TRBJ2-1, is EAEVAQSPRYKITEKSQAVAFWCDPISGHATLYWYRQILGQGPELLVQFQDESVVDDSQLPKDRFSAERLKGVDSTLKIQPAELGDSAMYLCASSLGTSFVEQFFGPGTRLTVL.

The genes are TRBV4-3 and TRBJ2-2; D is possibly TRBD1 or TRBD2 (6 bases each). There are 19 residues in the CDR3. Trimming removed 2 bases from V and 4 bases from J, with 23 bases in between. Germline loops: CDR1 LGHNA, CDR2 YSLEER. The CDR3 loop is CASSQRGVFGGRGTGELFF. DNA for the CDR3: TGCGCCAGCAGCCAAAGGGGGGTTTTTGGAGGCCGCGGCACCGGGGAGCTGTTTTTT.

This clonotype was counted ten times or more. The J gene is TRBJ1-4, the V gene TRBV30; D gene uncertain. Germline V gives CDR1 GTSNPN, CDR2 SVGIG (reference sequence). V gave up 3 bases and J gave up 2 bases, with 10 bases separating them. The CDR3 loop spans 14 amino acids. The chain's CDR3 is CAWSAVATNEKLFF. The CDR3 DNA sequence: TGTGCCTGGAGCGCGGTAGCTACTAATGAAAAACTGTTTTTT.

This clonotype was seen repeatedly, ten times or more. The chain employs TRBV6-1 and TRBJ2-1; TRBD1 agrees at 9 bases. CDR3 length: 15 amino acids. Germline V gene sequence: CDR1 MNHNS, CDR2 SASEGT. V was pared by 7 bases and J by 6 bases, with 10 bases of the junction left unmatched. The CDR3 loop reads CASKLGQGLSNEQFF. In DNA, the CDR3 is TGTGCCAGCAAGTTGGGACAGGGCCTGTCCAATGAGCAGTTCTTC.

Many counts were recorded for this clonotype. The chain is built from TRBV27 and TRBJ2-3; 10 nucleotides agree with TRBD2. CDR1 and CDR2 (germline): MNHEY, SMNVEV (reference sequence). The V and J ends lost 5 bases and 7 bases, in that order; junction bases with no gene match: 9. This CDR3 spans 15 amino acids. CDR3 DNA: TGTGCCAGCAGTCCGCTAGCGGGAGTCGGGTATACGCAGTATTTT. Residues: CASSPLAGVGYTQYF.

This clonotype occurred a few times. The chain recombines TRBV12-3 or TRBV12-4 with TRBJ2-3; D gene ambiguous. This CDR3 is 12 amino acids long. Trimming shortened V by 2 bases and J by 8 bases, and 8 bases separated the two germline ends. The CDR3 DNA reads TGTGCCAGCAGTTTACCCCTAGGTACGCAGTATTTT. Encoded protein: CASSLPLGTQYF.

This clonotype was observed a handful of times. The CDR3 coding sequence is TGTGCCAGCAGCTTAACCCCAGGAGCGGGCTTCACCGGGGAGCTGTTTTTT. Residues: CASSLTPGAGFTGELFF. The rearrangement uses TRBV7-3 and TRBJ2-2, with D perhaps TRBD2 (6 bases). Trimming took 0 bases from V and 4 from J, leaving 15 bases between them. The V gene's germline CDR1 is SGHTA and CDR2 FQGTGA. There are 17 residues in the CDR3.

The gene calls are TRBV29-1 and TRBJ2-7; tentatively, D is TRBD1 (6 bases). The germline CDR1 and CDR2 sequences are SQVTM and ANQGSEA. The CDR3 consists of 11 residues. The germline V and J ends were trimmed by 7 bases and 4 bases, with 11 bases remaining between them. This chain's CDR3 is CSGGQGYEQYF. CDR3 DNA: TGCAGCGGCGGCCAGGGGTACGAGCAGTACTTC.

This clonotype was found many times. CDR3 sequence: CASSYGDSTEAFF. In DNA, the CDR3 is TGCGCCAGCAGCTATGGGGATTCCACTGAAGCTTTCTTT. The chain has TRBV5-1 and TRBJ1-1; D not resolved. Germline lookup yields CDR1 SGHRS and CDR2 YFSETQ. The CDR3 spans 13 residues. The V end lost 3 bases, the J end lost 4 bases, and 10 bases lay between the germline ends.

Written as DNA, the CDR3 is TGTGCCAGACTAGGCAATGAGCAGTTCTTC. It yields the protein CARLGNEQFF. The chain links TRBV27 to TRBJ2-1, with D maybe TRBD2 (5 bases). The germline CDR1 and CDR2 sequences are MNHEY and SMNVEV (reference sequence). Trimming removed 9 bases at V and 6 bases at J, with 6 bases between. The CDR3 contains 10 residues.

This clonotype was seen ten or more times. This chain joins TRBV28 and TRBJ1-2; D may be TRBD1 (5 bases). The germline V gene has CDR1 MDHEN and CDR2 SYDVKM. Trimming cost V 6 bases and J 3 bases, with 11 bases left between them. The CDR3 length is 13 residues. CDR3 DNA: TGTGCCAGCAGAAGGGGCGAGTACTATGGCTACACCTTC. Amino acid sequence: CASRRGEYYGYTF.

This clonotype was picked up many times. This chain links TRBV15 with TRBJ1-5, with no clear D. With 0 bases removed from V and 4 bases from J, the gap between germline ends came to 4 bases. Per germline, CDR1 LNHNV and CDR2 YYDKDF (reference sequence). The CDR3 totals 13 residues. The CDR3 sequence is CATSRDRNQPQHF. In DNA, the CDR3 is TGTGCCACCAGCAGAGACAGAAATCAGCCCCAGCATTTT.

This clonotype has at least ten counts. The rearrangement uses TRBV20-1 and TRBJ1-2; the D is unclear. Germline CDR1 is DFQATT and CDR2 is SNEGSKA (reference sequence). Trimming shortened V by 2 bases and J by 4 bases, and 17 bases separated the two germline ends. There are 15 residues in the CDR3. CDR3 in amino acids: CSARRTDGEGYGYTF. The CDR3 nucleotides are TGCAGTGCTAGACGAACGGATGGGGAAGGCTATGGCTACACCTTC.

The chain's CDR3 is CASSLGTINTGELFF. In DNA, the CDR3 is TGTGCCAGCAGCTTAGGGACCATTAACACCGGGGAGCTGTTTTTT. The gene calls are TRBV11-2 and TRBJ2-2, with D uncertain. Trimming removed 1 base from V and 2 bases from J, with 8 bases in between. The germline gives CDR1 SGHAT, CDR2 FQNNGV. The CDR3 has 15 residues.

V and J are TRBV6-1 and TRBJ2-2; 11 bases align to TRBD1. V shed 3 bases, J shed 3 bases, and the junction held 0 bases outside the gene matches. This CDR3 has 15 amino acids. Per germline, CDR1 MNHNS and CDR2 SASEGT. Written as DNA, the CDR3 is TGTGCCAGCAGTGAGGGACAGGGGGACACCGGGGAGCTGTTTTTT. It is translated as CASSEGQGDTGELFF.

In its sample, this clonotype was seen many times. The J gene is TRBJ2-1, the V gene TRBV13; the match to TRBD2 covers 9 bases. The J segment lost 7 bases and the V segment lost 6 bases, leaving 10 bases of the junction unmatched. Per germline, CDR1 PRHDT and CDR2 FYEKMQ (reference sequence). The length of the CDR3 is 15 residues. Here the CDR3 DNA reads TGTGCCAGCAGTCGACGGACTAGCGTAGGAAATGAGCAGTTCTTC. Residues: CASSRRTSVGNEQFF.

This clonotype occurred a few times. The chain has TRBV20-1 and TRBJ2-2, with D perhaps TRBD2 (6 bases). V gave up 3 bases and J gave up 5 bases, with 16 bases separating them. CDR1 and CDR2 (germline): DFQATT, SNEGSKA (reference sequence). The CDR3 totals 15 residues. The CDR3 DNA reads as TGCAGTGCTAGGGCCGGGGGAAGGGGTACCGGGGAGCTGTTTTTT. Translating gives CSARAGGRGTGELFF.

This clonotype occurred many times. The rearrangement links TRBV11-3 to TRBJ2-1; 10 bases are a match to TRBD2. V lost 5 bases, J lost 0 bases, and 7 bases stayed unmatched. The CDR3 loop spans 17 amino acids. CDR1 and CDR2 (germline): SGHNT, YENEEA. CDR3 in DNA: TGTGCCAGCAGCCCAACTAGCGGGACGAGCTCCTACAATGAGCAGTTCTTC. Protein sequence: CASSPTSGTSSYNEQFF.

In this sample, this clonotype turned up a few times. The chain has TRBV7-8 and TRBJ2-7; 9 bases line up with TRBD1. This CDR3 has 16 amino acids. Germline V gives CDR1 SGHVS, CDR2 FQNEAQ. V lost 1 base to trimming and J lost 9 bases; unmatched junction nucleotides: 13. The CDR3 spells CASSLESGQGALGQYF. CDR3 nucleotide sequence: TGTGCCAGCAGCTTAGAATCGGGACAGGGAGCTTTGGGGCAGTACTTC. The full variable domain, its missing parts supplied by reference TRBV7-8 and TRBJ2-7, is GAGVSQSPRYKVAKRGQDVALRCDPISGHVSLFWYQQALGQGPEFLTYFQNEAQLDKSGLPSDRFFAERPEGSVSTLKIQRTQQEDSAVYLCASSLESGQGALGQYFGPGTRLTVT.

This clonotype was detected ten times or more. The chain uses TRBV2 and TRBJ1-1; D remains unclear. Trimming left V 8 bases short and J 0 bases short, with 10 bases between. Germline loops: CDR1 SNHLY, CDR2 FYNNEI. The CDR3 is made up of 13 amino acids. In DNA, the CDR3 is TGTGCCAGCCAGTACCGGATGAACACTGAAGCTTTCTTT. As protein: CASQYRMNTEAFF.

About this clonotype itself: A single base separates this from a much larger clone, so it may be a read error. The chain combines TRBV2 with TRBJ2-3; D ambiguous. V was cut by 3 bases and J by 1 base, with 5 bases left in between. The CDR3 runs 13 residues. Germline V gene sequence: CDR1 SNHLY, CDR2 FYNNEI. The CDR3 coding sequence is TGTGCCAGCAGTGACGAGGGCACAGATACGCAGTATTTT. Translating it yields CASSDEGTDTQYF.

This clonotype was found many times. The chain has TRBV7-3 and TRBJ1-6, with D maybe TRBD1 (6 bases). The CDR3 is made up of 15 amino acids. Trimming left V 3 bases short and J 6 bases short, with 12 bases between. CDR1 and CDR2 (germline): SGHTA, FQGTGA. This CDR3 is CASSLTGMINSPLHF. The CDR3 region has the DNA TGTGCCAGCAGCTTGACAGGAATGATTAATTCACCCCTCCACTTT.

There are a few counts of this clonotype. The chain couples TRBV29-1 to TRBJ2-1; D is possibly TRBD1 or TRBD2 (6 bases each). Germline V lookup: CDR1 SQVTM, CDR2 ANQGSEA. Trimming cost V 3 bases and J 2 bases, with 11 bases left between them. The CDR3 runs to 14 residues. CDR3 protein: CSVERDTTYNEQFF. DNA of the CDR3: TGCAGCGTTGAGCGGGACACGACCTACAATGAGCAGTTCTTC.

This clonotype came up many times. The chain employs TRBV5-5 and TRBJ2-3, with D possibly called TRBD1 or TRBD2 (5 bases each). The CDR3 spans 15 residues. V lost 0 bases and J lost 3, with 11 bases in between. Germline-derived CDR1 and CDR2 are SGHKS and YYEKEE (reference sequence). The CDR3 loop is CASSLAGGLTDTQYF. The CDR3 bases are TGTGCCAGCAGCTTGGCTGGGGGTCTGACAGATACGCAGTATTTT.

Many counts were recorded for this clonotype. V usage is TRBV20-1 and J usage is TRBJ2-5; D not resolved. The ends were cut back, 0 bases at V and 5 bases at J, with 13 bases in the middle. CDR1 is DFQATT and CDR2 is SNEGSKA in the germline V gene (reference sequence). There are 14 residues in the CDR3. The CDR3: CSARDAYRWETQYF. The CDR3 DNA is TGCAGTGCTAGAGATGCGTATAGATGGGAGACCCAGTACTTC.

This clonotype was recorded at least ten times. CDR3 DNA sequence: TGTGCCAGCATGAGGACCTACGAGCAGTACTTC. Translating it yields CASMRTYEQYF. This chain uses TRBV28 with TRBJ2-7, with D hard to call. V was pared by 7 bases and J by 2 bases, with 6 bases between. CDR3 length: 11 residues. CDR1 is MDHEN, CDR2 SYDVKM, per germline.